These 19 T cell receptor beta chains share one sample of origin, sequenced in a study of metastatic and nonmetastatic thyroid tumors. TCRdb re-called the PCR reads with MiXCR. The table shows 30,000 to 40,000 clones, with 19% occurring only once. No patient had received any treatment before thyroid surgery. Sequenced input: blood. The receptors shown here come from a female donor with papillary thyroid cancer or a benign thyroid nodule (not recorded which). Some clones in this sample may be carry-over from other donors' samples.

This clone was detected only a few times. For the CDR3, the DNA is TGTGCCACCAGCAGAGTGCTAGGACAGGGTGAAGCTTTCTTT. It yields the protein CATSRVLGQGEAFF. The chain employs TRBV15 and TRBJ1-1, with 8 bases identical to TRBD1. After removal of 1 base from V and 7 bases from J, the junction contained 5 bases not matched to a gene. Germline CDR1 and CDR2: LNHNV and YYDKDF (reference sequence). The CDR3 contains 14 residues.

Ten or more counts support this clone. V is TRBV2 and J is TRBJ2-5; 8 positions agree with TRBD2. Germline CDR1 reads SNHLY; CDR2 reads FYNNEI. This CDR3 region has 13 residues. The V segment lost 10 bases and the J segment 4 bases; nucleotides outside the gene matches: 8. CDR3 coding DNA: TGTGCCACGAGAGCGGGAGAGGCAGAGACCCAGTACTTC. It encodes CATRAGEAETQYF. Complete variable domain (other parts from reference TRBV2 and TRBJ2-5): EPEVTQTPSHQVTQMGQEVILRCVPISNHLYFYWYRQILGQKVEFLVSFYNNEISEKSEIFDDQFSVERPDGSNFTLKIRSTKLEDSAMYFCATRAGEAETQYFGPGTRLLVL.

The chain employs TRBV6-1 and TRBJ2-7; 9 bases are shared with TRBD1. Germline assignment: CDR1 MNHNS and CDR2 SASEGT. This CDR3 spans 14 amino acids. The V segment lost 6 bases and the J segment 5 bases; nucleotides outside the gene matches: 8. CDR3 nucleotide sequence: TGTGCCAGCAGACGGACAGGGGAGTCCGACGAGCAGTACTTC. Translation gives CASRRTGESDEQYF.

Ten or more counts support this clone. This sequence joins TRBV7-2 and TRBJ1-5; D is undetermined. The V end was cut by 3 bases, the J end by 4 bases, with 4 bases between. The CDR3 loop spans 12 amino acids. Germline-derived CDR1 and CDR2 are SGHTA and FQGNSA. The CDR3 sequence: CASSFGNQPQHF. The CDR3 DNA reads TGTGCCAGCAGCTTCGGTAATCAGCCCCAGCATTTT.

This clone appeared many times. V usage is TRBV7-3 and J usage is TRBJ2-3; D may correspond to TRBD1 or TRBD2 (5 bases each). Germline V lookup: CDR1 SGHTA, CDR2 FQGTGA. V gave up 5 bases and J gave up 4 bases, with 10 bases separating them. The CDR3 contains 13 residues. In nucleotides, the CDR3 is TGTGCCAGCAGCCTCAGGGAGCCAGATACGCAGTATTTT. Residues: CASSLREPDTQYF.

In this sample, this clone turned up many times. The chain recombines TRBV20-1 with TRBJ2-1; no reliable D call. Trimming removed 3 bases from V and 5 bases from J, with 14 bases in between. The CDR3 spans 14 residues. CDR1 is DFQATT and CDR2 is SNEGSKA in the germline V gene (reference sequence). The CDR3 region has the DNA TGCAGTGCTAGTACCACCCCTTATAACAATGAGCAGTTCTTC. Protein: CSASTTPYNNEQFF.

This clone was seen only a few times. The chain is built from TRBV6-5 and TRBJ2-1; 8 nucleotides match TRBD1. V lost 8 bases, J lost 13 bases, and 25 bases stayed unmatched. This CDR3 is built from 17 residues. Per the germline V gene, CDR1 is MNHEY and CDR2 is SVGAGI. Written as DNA, the CDR3 is TGTGCCAGCTCCGGGGGCACGGGGACAGGCAATGACCCCGGTCAGTTCTTC. Translation gives CASSGGTGTGNDPGQFF.

The chain links TRBV6-5 to TRBJ1-2; no firm D call. CDR3 length equals 12 residues. V was trimmed by 2 bases and J by 9 bases, leaving 10 bases between them. Per germline, CDR1 MNHEY and CDR2 SVGAGI. In DNA form, the CDR3 reads TGTGCCAGCAGTTACGCTCGTCTCCGCTACACCTTC. It yields the protein CASSYARLRYTF.

Ten or more counts support this clone. The chain joins TRBV29-1 to TRBJ2-5; TRBD1 matches at 9 bases. The CDR3 is 12 residues long. Germline assignment: CDR1 SQVTM and CDR2 ANQGSEA. Losses at the gene ends were 7 bases for V and 1 base for J; bases not matched to a gene: 1. The CDR3 spells CSAGQGQETQYF. In DNA form, the CDR3 reads TGCAGCGCGGGACAGGGCCAAGAGACCCAGTACTTC.

The chain employs TRBV6-1 and TRBJ2-7; TRBD2 agrees at 7 bases. There are 13 residues in the CDR3. V shed 3 bases and J 4 bases; nucleotides not matched to a gene: 3. From germline, CDR1 is MNHNS and CDR2 SASEGT. The CDR3 spells CASSEWGGYEQYF. For the CDR3, the DNA is TGTGCCAGCAGTGAGTGGGGGGGATACGAGCAGTACTTC.

This clone was recorded many times. V is TRBV30 and J is TRBJ1-4; D unclear. The CDR3 contains 12 residues. Trimming stripped 2 bases from V and 8 bases from J, with 9 bases between. From germline, CDR1 is GTSNPN and CDR2 SVGIG (reference sequence). CDR3: CAWSSIGEKLFF. The CDR3 coding sequence is TGTGCCTGGAGTTCGATCGGAGAAAAACTGTTTTTT. Supplemented by reference TRBV30 and TRBJ1-4, the full variable domain reads SQTIHQWPATLVQPVGSPLSLECTVEGTSNPNLYWYRQAAGRGLQLLFYSVGIGQISSEVPQNLSASRPQDRQFILSSKKLLLSDSGFYLCAWSSIGEKLFFGSGTQLSVL.

There are many counts of this clone. CDR3 DNA: TGTGCCACCTCACCGCTAGCAGAAAGGACAGGGGGGTACGAGCAGTACTTC. This translates into CATSPLAERTGGYEQYF. This sequence joins TRBV27 and TRBJ2-7; 10 bases are a match to TRBD1. Germline CDR1 MNHEY, CDR2 SMNVEV (reference sequence). The J segment lost 4 bases and the V segment lost 10 bases, leaving 19 bases of the junction unmatched. The CDR3 length is 17 residues.

This clone was seen ten or more times. The chain combines TRBV3-1 with TRBJ1-1; perhaps TRBD1 as D (6 bases). The V end lost 6 bases, the J end lost 0 bases, and 11 bases lay between the germline ends. Germline assignment: CDR1 LGHDT and CDR2 YNNKEL (reference sequence). The CDR3 sequence is 14 residues long. Here the CDR3 DNA reads TGTGCCAGCAGTCCAGGACAGATGAACACTGAAGCTTTCTTT. This translates into CASSPGQMNTEAFF.

This clone was counted only a few times. The gene calls are TRBV7-2 and TRBJ2-7; TRBD1 is a possible D gene (6 bases). V lost 4 bases and J 6 bases, leaving 10 bases between the germline ends. CDR1 SGHTA and CDR2 FQGNSA come from the germline V gene. The CDR3 is 12 residues long. The CDR3 reads CASSSQGFEQYF. Written as DNA, the CDR3 is TGTGCCAGCAGCTCACAGGGTTTCGAGCAGTACTTC.

To note about this clone: A much larger clonotype is one base distant, so this may be a read error. The same CDR3 is also encoded by other DNA sequences in this sample. CDR3 in DNA: TGTGCCAGCAGCTTGGTGTCTACCGGACAGATAAAATTGTCCCAGTACTTC. This codes for CASSLVSTGQIKLSQYF. This chain uses TRBV5-4 with TRBJ2-5, with a weak D call TRBD1 (6 bases). V lost 0 bases to trimming and J lost 9 bases, with 24 bases between them. The CDR3 totals 17 residues. The germline CDR1 and CDR2 sequences are SGHNT and YYREEE (reference sequence).

This clone was detected many times. The same CDR3 arises from other DNA sequences in this sample as well. The chain couples TRBV2 to TRBJ2-7, with 11 bases that match TRBD2. V was clipped by 5 bases and J by 4 bases; unmatched bases: 4. The CDR3 is 14 amino acids. Per the germline V gene, CDR1 is SNHLY and CDR2 is FYNNEI. Here the CDR3 reads CASSSTSGKYEQYF. The DNA of the CDR3 is TGTGCCAGCAGTTCGACTAGCGGGAAGTACGAGCAGTACTTC.

Comments on this clone: One end of the junction fails to match germline, which may point to a read error. The chain employs TRBV11-2 and TRBJ2-2, with 9 bases identical to TRBD2. The CDR3 spans 17 residues. Germline V gives CDR1 SGHAT, CDR2 FQNNGV. CDR3 residues: CASSFQGSGRTTGELFF. CDR3 nucleotide sequence: TGTGCCAGCAGCTTCCAGGGCAGCGGGAGGACCACCGGGGAGCTTTTTTTT.

The J gene is TRBJ2-5, the V gene TRBV27; D remains ambiguous. CDR3 size: 15 residues. Deletions cut 5 bases from V and 0 bases from J, with 13 bases between. Germline V gives CDR1 MNHEY, CDR2 SMNVEV (reference sequence). The CDR3 sequence: CASSPGPYYQETQYF. The CDR3, as DNA: TGTGCCAGCAGTCCCGGGCCCTACTACCAAGAGACCCAGTACTTC.

The J gene is TRBJ1-1, the V gene TRBV6-2 or TRBV6-3; D uncertain. Germline CDR1 is MNHEY and CDR2 is SVGEGT. The CDR3 sequence is 18 residues long. V lost 0 bases and J lost 3, with 20 bases in between. CDR3 in amino acids: CASSYSDVWRAQYTEAFF. The CDR3 DNA is TGTGCCAGCAGTTACTCTGATGTGTGGAGGGCACAGTACACTGAAGCTTTCTTT.